These 21 T cell receptor beta chains originate from one sample sequenced in a study of OX40 agonist ivuxolimab in advanced cancers. Profiled with immunoSEQ multiplex PCR; TCRdb holds only in-frame clones, not every one. The table has around 67,000 clones, about 85% seen once. The sequencing used CD4+ or CD8+ T cells sorted from blood, collected in a trial of the OX40 agonist ivuxolimab. The receptors come from an adult with an advanced solid tumor such as melanoma, head and neck, liver or kidney cancer.

This clone came up a few times. CDR3 sequence: CASSRGLGQPQHF. The CDR3 DNA reads as TGTGCCAGCAGTCGGGGTTTAGGTCAGCCCCAGCATTTT. The chain has TRBV28 and TRBJ1-5, with D unclear. Deletions cut 5 bases from V and 6 bases from J, with 11 bases between. This CDR3 has 13 residues. Germline V lookup: CDR1 MDHEN, CDR2 SYDVKM.

The chain is built from TRBV30 and TRBJ2-1; TRBD1 matches 12 bases. The CDR3 extends over 15 amino acids. The germline V gene has CDR1 GTSNPN and CDR2 SVGIG (reference sequence). With V trimmed by 5 bases and J by 7 bases, 9 bases remained unmatched. The CDR3, as DNA: TGTGCCTGGGAAAAGGGGACAGGGGGCCGGAATGAGCAGTTCTTC. Translation gives CAWEKGTGGRNEQFF.

The gene calls are TRBV10-3 and TRBJ2-7; perhaps TRBD1 as D (6 bases). Trimming removed 4 bases from V and 0 bases from J, with 10 bases in between. This CDR3 comprises 14 residues. Germline V gene sequence: CDR1 ENHRY, CDR2 SYGVKD. The CDR3 reads CAISAQGLSYEQYF. As DNA, the CDR3 is TGTGCCATCAGTGCCCAGGGGCTCTCCTACGAGCAGTACTTC.

The rearrangement uses TRBV5-1 and TRBJ1-6; TRBD1 matches 11 bases. Germline V CDR1 and CDR2: SGHRS, YFSETQ. This CDR3 comprises 15 residues. V gave up 5 bases and J gave up 7 bases; unmatched junction bases: 5. The CDR3 sequence: CASRFGTGGNSPLHF. In DNA, the CDR3 is TGCGCCAGCAGATTCGGGACAGGGGGGAATTCACCCCTCCACTTT.

The chain uses TRBV6-1 and TRBJ2-7; 9 bases line up with TRBD2. This CDR3 spans 14 amino acids. Germline CDR1 is MNHNS and CDR2 is SASEGT. Trimming took 7 bases from V and 2 from J; bases not matched to a gene: 6. CDR3 DNA: TGTGCCAGCATCGAAGGACTAGCGACCTACGAGCAGTACTTC. It is translated as CASIEGLATYEQYF.

The rearrangement uses TRBV5-1 and TRBJ2-1; TRBD2 aligns across 10 bases. V lost 3 bases to trimming and J lost 9 bases; unmatched junction nucleotides: 9. This CDR3 has 15 residues. Germline V gives CDR1 SGHRS, CDR2 YFSETQ. In DNA, the CDR3 is TGCGCCAGCAGCTCCACTAGCGGGACGGTTGGTGAGCAGTTCTTC. Amino acids: CASSSTSGTVGEQFF.

The chain uses TRBV11-2 and TRBJ2-1, with unresolved D. Germline V gene sequence: CDR1 SGHAT, CDR2 FQNNGV. The germline V and J ends were trimmed by 0 bases and 2 bases, with 8 bases remaining between them. CDR3 length equals 15 residues. This CDR3 is CASSLDFSPYNEQFF. CDR3 DNA: TGTGCCAGCAGCTTAGACTTCAGCCCCTACAATGAGCAGTTCTTC.

The V and J genes are TRBV1 and TRBJ2-7. TRBV1 has pseudogene status. This CDR3 spans 15 amino acids. The CDR3 region is CTSSQDIIPIYEQYF. CDR3 sequence (DNA): TGCACCAGCAGCCAAGACATAATCCCGATCTACGAGCAGTACTTC.

The CDR3: CASSLRDTDTQYF. In nucleotides, the CDR3 is TGCGCCAGCAGCCTGCGGGACACAGATACGCAGTATTTT. The chain uses TRBV5-1 and TRBJ2-3, with a possible D match to TRBD2 (6 bases). Germline V gene lookup returns CDR1 SGHRS and CDR2 YFSETQ. Deletions cut 4 bases from V and 2 bases from J, with 8 bases between. The CDR3 covers 13 residues. The whole variable domain, filled in from reference TRBV5-1 and TRBJ2-3, reads KAGVTQTPRYLIKTRGQQVTLSCSPISGHRSVSWYQQTPGQGLQFLFEYFSETQRNKGNFPGRFSGRQFSNSRSEMNVSTLELGDSALYLCASSLRDTDTQYFGPGTRLTVL.

This chain connects TRBV9 to TRBJ2-3; 8 bases are shared with TRBD2. V was clipped by 4 bases and J by 0 bases; unmatched bases: 7. CDR3 length: 16 residues. The germline gives CDR1 SGDLS, CDR2 YYNGEE. CDR3 amino acids: CASSLTGRASTDTQYF. Written as DNA, the CDR3 is TGTGCCAGCAGCTTGACCGGGAGGGCAAGCACAGATACGCAGTATTTT. The full variable domain, completed using reference TRBV9 and TRBJ2-3, is DSGVTQTPKHLITATGQRVTLRCSPRSGDLSVYWYQQSLDQGLQFLIQYYNGEERAKGNILERFSAQQFPDLHSELNLSSLELGDSALYFCASSLTGRASTDTQYFGPGTRLTVL.

This sequence joins TRBV25-1 and TRBJ2-1; D call uncertain. CDR3 length: 12 amino acids. V shed 1 base and J shed 7 bases, with 5 bases lying between them. Germline loops: CDR1 MGHDK, CDR2 SYGVNS. The CDR3 nucleotides are TGTGCCAGCAGTGAATTTATGAATGAGCAGTTCTTC. Translated: CASSEFMNEQFF.

This chain links TRBV6-1 with TRBJ2-1; 8 bases are shared with TRBD2. V was pared by 5 bases and J by 9 bases, with 3 bases of the junction left unmatched. From germline, CDR1 is MNHNS and CDR2 SASEGT. This CDR3 is built from 12 residues. The CDR3 nucleotides are TGTGCCAGCAGTAGCGGGAGTGGTGAGCAGTTCTTC. Translated: CASSSGSGEQFF.

This clone was seen a single time. The chain uses TRBV9 and TRBJ2-3, with TRBD1 matching over 8 bases. There are 15 residues in the CDR3. Germline lookup yields CDR1 SGDLS and CDR2 YYNGEE. Unmatched junction bases numbered 10, after V lost 4 bases and J lost 6 bases. The CDR3 nucleotides are TGTGCCAGCAGCTCGGGACAGGCAACGGCGGATACGCAGTATTTT. Protein sequence: CASSSGQATADTQYF.

The V and J genes are TRBV19 and TRBJ1-1, with unresolved D. The CDR3 has 13 amino acids. The germline V gene has CDR1 LNHDA and CDR2 SQIVND (reference sequence). V lost 3 bases to trimming and J lost 4 bases, with 9 bases between them. This CDR3 reads CASSIVEGTEAFF. DNA of the CDR3: TGTGCCAGTAGTATCGTCGAGGGCACTGAAGCTTTCTTT.

The genes are TRBV4-3 and TRBJ2-1; possibly TRBD1 for D (6 bases). Germline V gene lookup returns CDR1 LGHNA and CDR2 YSLEER. The V and J ends lost 1 base and 9 bases respectively, with 7 bases between them. The CDR3 is 12 amino acids. CDR3 amino acids: CASSQGGGEQFF. Written as DNA, the CDR3 is TGCGCCAGCAGCCAAGGAGGGGGTGAGCAGTTCTTC.

The J gene is TRBJ2-1, the V gene TRBV11-1; 11 bases match TRBD2. The germline V gene encodes CDR1 SGHAT and CDR2 FQDESV (reference sequence). The CDR3 runs 16 residues. J was trimmed by 5 bases and V by 3 bases; bases with no gene match: 6. The chain's CDR3 is CASSFGTSGLNNEQFF. Written as DNA, the CDR3 is TGTGCCAGCAGCTTCGGGACTAGCGGCTTAAACAATGAGCAGTTCTTC.

V and J are TRBV30 and TRBJ2-5; D might be TRBD1 or TRBD2, each matching 5 bases. CDR3 size: 13 residues. V lost 2 bases to trimming and J lost 1 base, with 8 bases between them. Germline CDR1 is GTSNPN and CDR2 is SVGIG (reference sequence). CDR3 nucleotides: TGTGCCTGGAGTCCGGGGACCCAAGAGACCCAGTACTTC. It translates to CAWSPGTQETQYF.

The chain recombines TRBV13 with TRBJ2-6, with D perhaps matching TRBD1 (6 bases). CDR3 length equals 15 residues. With 6 bases removed from V and 3 bases from J, the gap between germline ends came to 12 bases. The germline CDR1 and CDR2 sequences are PRHDT and FYEKMQ (reference sequence). The CDR3 DNA reads as TGTGCCAGCAGACGACGAGGGGGTGGGGCCAACGTCCTGACTTTC. As protein: CASRRRGGGANVLTF.

The chain employs TRBV5-1 and TRBJ1-2; no clear D. The CDR3 has 13 amino acids. V dropped 4 bases and J dropped 4 bases, with 11 bases sitting between them. Germline loops: CDR1 SGHRS, CDR2 YFSETQ. CDR3 nucleotides: TGCGCCAGCAGCCGGAGAGGAGGCTATGGCTACACCTTC. Translation: CASSRRGGYGYTF.

The CDR3 region has the DNA TGTGCCAGCAGCCCCTCGCCATCCTATGCAACTAATGAAAAACTGTTTTTT. Its translation: CASSPSPSYATNEKLFF. The V call is TRBV11-2, the J call TRBJ1-4; D remains unclear. The CDR3 extends over 17 amino acids. The germline V gene has CDR1 SGHAT and CDR2 FQNNGV. Trimming removed 5 bases at V and 0 bases at J, with 16 bases between.

This chain joins TRBV19 and TRBJ2-5; TRBD2 might be the D (6 bases). CDR1 and CDR2 (germline): LNHDA, SQIVND (reference sequence). The CDR3 sequence is 14 residues long. Trimming shortened V by 2 bases and J by 3 bases, and 10 bases separated the two germline ends. DNA for the CDR3: TGTGCCAGTAGTATACAACTAGCAGAAGAGACCCAGTACTTC. It encodes CASSIQLAEETQYF.